This T cell receptor beta chain was observed in a study of human T cells and chemical hapten exposure. TCRdb reanalysed the RACE reads using MiXCR and keeps one entry per CDR3 protein. The repertoire holds 80,000 to 95,000 distinct CDR3 sequences, with 11% as singletons. This clonotype was seen a few times. The CDR3 sequence is 13 residues long. CDR1 and CDR2 (germline): SQVTM, ANQGSEA. The germline V and J ends were trimmed by 6 bases and 4 bases, with 10 bases remaining between them. Time point of the sample: patch test 2, 6 weeks after DPC sensitization. The treatment denotes: therapeutic diphenylcyclopropenone sensitization with weekly scalp DPC.

The V call is TRBV29-1, the J call TRBJ2-6; a possible D gene is TRBD1 (6 bases). This clonotype originated in a middle-aged man with alopecia areata. Some clones in this sample may be carry-over from other donors' samples. Specimen: whole blood, collected in connection with sensitization to the hapten diphenylcyclopropenone (DPC). The CDR3 DNA reads TGCAGCGTAACAGGGCCGGGGGCCAACGTCCTGACTTTC. Translation gives CSVTGPGANVLTF. Supplemented by reference TRBV29-1 and TRBJ2-6, the full variable domain reads SAVISQKPSRDICQRGTSLTIQCQVDSQVTMMFWYRQQPGQSLTLIATANQGSEATYESGFVIDKFPISRPNLTFSTLTVSNMSPEDSSIYLCSVTGPGANVLTFGAGSRLTVL.